The clone carrying this T cell receptor beta chain was found a few times. The sample is drawn from a study of blood T cells in healthy people across ages. The V end lost 3 bases, the J end lost 6 bases, and 25 bases lay between the germline ends. This CDR3 comprises 17 residues. The V gene's germline CDR1 is DFQATT and CDR2 SNEGSKA (reference sequence). Using a J-beta primer mix together with a sample-barcoded 5' primer, a second PCR was run for about 6 to 12 cycles. Via MiXCR, TCRdb re-called the 5' RACE reads, giving one row per CDR3 protein. There are 800,000 or so distinct CDR3 sequences in the sample; 20% to 25% occur only once, and 3% to 4% lies in the top ten. This sample also appeared in a second study, on T cells of mothers and their children.

The chain carries TRBV20-1 and TRBJ2-3; TRBD1 or TRBD2 may be the D gene (5 bases each). The sample consisted of blood. This sequence originates from a boy between 5 and 17 years old in good health. CDR3 region: CSASTPYHGKGVDTQYF. The CDR3 DNA sequence: TGCAGTGCTAGTACGCCGTACCACGGGAAAGGGGTGGATACGCAGTATTTT.